This TCR beta chain comes out of a study of cytomegalovirus exposure and HLA in healthy donors. Study results and limitations: As confirmed in vitro, three CMV-associated chains were specific for CMV antigens.

About this clone: What it binds is unknown.

The data were produced by immunoSEQ multiplex PCR, yet TCRdb's version contains in-frame clones alone and is incomplete. The table includes roughly 150,000 clones, around 90% detected once. Germline CDR1 SGHRS, CDR2 YFSETQ. The CDR3 totals 14 residues. V dropped 4 bases and J dropped 4 bases, with 15 bases sitting between them. Sequences were obtained from PBMCs. This chain joins TRBV5-1 and TRBJ2-7, with TRBD1 as a possible D gene (5 bases). The source is a young woman in good health and CMV-seropositive. This CDR3 is CASSPSPREYEQYF. DNA of the CDR3: TGCGCCAGCAGCCCTTCCCCCAGGGAATACGAGCAGTACTTC.